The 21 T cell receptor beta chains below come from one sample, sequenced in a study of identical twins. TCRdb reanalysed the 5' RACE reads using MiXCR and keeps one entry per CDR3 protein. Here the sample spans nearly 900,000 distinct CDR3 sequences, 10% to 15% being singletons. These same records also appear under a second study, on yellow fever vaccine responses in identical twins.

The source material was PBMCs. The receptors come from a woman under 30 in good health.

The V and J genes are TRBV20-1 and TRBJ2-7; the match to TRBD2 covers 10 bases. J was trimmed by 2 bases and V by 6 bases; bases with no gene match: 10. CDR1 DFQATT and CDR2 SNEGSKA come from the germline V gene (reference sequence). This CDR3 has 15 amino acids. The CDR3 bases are TGCAGTGCCAAGTGGGCTAGCGGGAGTCCCTACGAGCAGTACTTC. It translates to CSAKWASGSPYEQYF.

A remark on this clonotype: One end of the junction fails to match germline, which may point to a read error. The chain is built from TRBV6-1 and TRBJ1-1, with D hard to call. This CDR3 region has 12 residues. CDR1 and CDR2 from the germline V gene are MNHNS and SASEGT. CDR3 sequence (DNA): TGTGCTAGCAGGAAACTAGACACTGAAGCTTTCTTT. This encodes CASRKLDTEAFF.

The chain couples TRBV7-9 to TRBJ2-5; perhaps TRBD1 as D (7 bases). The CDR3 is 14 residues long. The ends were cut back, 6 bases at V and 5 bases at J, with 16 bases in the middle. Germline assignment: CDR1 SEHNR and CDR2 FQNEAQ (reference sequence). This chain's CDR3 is CASSETTGRETQYF. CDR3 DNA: TGTGCCAGCAGTGAAACGACAGGGAGGGAGACCCAGTACTTC.

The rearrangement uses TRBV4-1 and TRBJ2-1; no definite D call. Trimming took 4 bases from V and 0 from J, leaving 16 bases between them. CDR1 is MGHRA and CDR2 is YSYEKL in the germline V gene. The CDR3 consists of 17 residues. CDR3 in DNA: TGCGCCAGCAGCCCCAACTTGGACGGATACTCCTACAATGAGCAGTTCTTC. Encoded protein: CASSPNLDGYSYNEQFF.

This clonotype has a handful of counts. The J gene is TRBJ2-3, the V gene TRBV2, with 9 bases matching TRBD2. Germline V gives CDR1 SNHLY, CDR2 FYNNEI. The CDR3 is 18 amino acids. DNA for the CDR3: TGTACCCGCAGTTTCTCCCTAGCGGGGACATCTAGCACAGATACGCAGTATTTT. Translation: CTRSFSLAGTSSTDTQYF. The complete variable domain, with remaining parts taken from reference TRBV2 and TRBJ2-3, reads EPEVTQTPSHQVTQMGQEVILRCVPISNHLYFYWYRQILGQKVEFLVSFYNNEISEKSEIFDDQFSVERPDGSNFTLKIRSTKLEDSAMYFCTRSFSLAGTSSTDTQYFGPGTRLTVL.

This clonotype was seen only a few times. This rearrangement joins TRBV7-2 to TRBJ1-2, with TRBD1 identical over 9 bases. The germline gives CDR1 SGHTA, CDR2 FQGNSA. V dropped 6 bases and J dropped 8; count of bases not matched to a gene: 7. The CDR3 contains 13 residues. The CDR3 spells CASSSTGGAGYTF. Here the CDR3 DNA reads TGTGCCAGCAGTTCGACAGGGGGGGCAGGCTACACCTTC.

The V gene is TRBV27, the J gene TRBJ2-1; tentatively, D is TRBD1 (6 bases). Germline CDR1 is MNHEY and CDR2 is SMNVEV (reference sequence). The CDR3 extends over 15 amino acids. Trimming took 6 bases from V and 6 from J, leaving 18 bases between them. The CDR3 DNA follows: TGTGCCAGCAGAACCCCCAGGGGTCAGTTCAATGAGCAGTTCTTC. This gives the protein CASRTPRGQFNEQFF.

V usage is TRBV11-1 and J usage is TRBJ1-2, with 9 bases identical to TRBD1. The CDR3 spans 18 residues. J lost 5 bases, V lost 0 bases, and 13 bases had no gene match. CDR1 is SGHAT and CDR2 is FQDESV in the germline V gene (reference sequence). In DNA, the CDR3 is TGTGCCAGCAGCTTAGCGGTTATGGACCCGGGACAGGGATATGGCTACACCTTC. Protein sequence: CASSLAVMDPGQGYGYTF.

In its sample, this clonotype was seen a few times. CDR3 protein: CASSWDRRSGANVLTF. CDR3 DNA: TGTGCCAGTAGTTGGGACAGAAGATCTGGGGCCAACGTCCTGACTTTC. V gene TRBV19 combines with J gene TRBJ2-6; TRBD1 aligns across 7 bases. The CDR3 has 16 residues. The germline CDR1 and CDR2 sequences are LNHDA and SQIVND (reference sequence). The junction had 5 bases not matched to a gene; V was cut back by 5 bases and J by 1 base.

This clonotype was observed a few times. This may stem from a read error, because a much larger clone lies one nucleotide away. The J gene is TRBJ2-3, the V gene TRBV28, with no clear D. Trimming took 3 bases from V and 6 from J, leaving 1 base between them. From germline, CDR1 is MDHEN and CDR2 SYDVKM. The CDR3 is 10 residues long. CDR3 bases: TGTGCCAGCAGTTTCGATACGCAGTATTTT. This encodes CASSFDTQYF. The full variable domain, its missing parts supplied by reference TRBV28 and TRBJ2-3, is DVKVTQSSRYLVKRTGEKVFLECVQDMDHENMFWYRQDPGLGLRLIYFSYDVKMKEKGDIPEGYSVSREKKERFSLILESASTNQTSMYLCASSFDTQYFGPGTRLTVL.

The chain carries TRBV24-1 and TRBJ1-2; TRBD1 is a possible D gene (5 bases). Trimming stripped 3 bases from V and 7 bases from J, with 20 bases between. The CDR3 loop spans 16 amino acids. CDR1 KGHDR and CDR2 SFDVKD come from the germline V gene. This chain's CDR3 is CATSDPSGDGLLGYTF. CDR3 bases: TGTGCCACCAGTGATCCTTCGGGGGACGGGCTTCTTGGCTACACCTTC.

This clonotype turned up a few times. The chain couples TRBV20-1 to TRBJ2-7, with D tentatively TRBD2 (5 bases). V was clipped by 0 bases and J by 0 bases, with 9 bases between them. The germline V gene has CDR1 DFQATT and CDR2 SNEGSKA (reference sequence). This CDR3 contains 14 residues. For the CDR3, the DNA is TGCAGTGCTAGAGATCTAGCTAGCTCCTACGAGCAGTACTTC. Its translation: CSARDLASSYEQYF.

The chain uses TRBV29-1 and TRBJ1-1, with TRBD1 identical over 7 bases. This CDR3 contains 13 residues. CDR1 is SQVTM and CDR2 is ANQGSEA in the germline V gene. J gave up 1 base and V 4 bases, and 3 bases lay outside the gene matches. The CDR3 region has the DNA TGCAGCGTTGGGAACAGGGGGAACACTGAAGCTTTCTTT. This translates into CSVGNRGNTEAFF.

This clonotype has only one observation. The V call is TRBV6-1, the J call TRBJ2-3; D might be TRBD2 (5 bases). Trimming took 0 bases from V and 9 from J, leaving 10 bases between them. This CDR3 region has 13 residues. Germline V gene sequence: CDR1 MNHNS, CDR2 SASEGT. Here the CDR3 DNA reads TGTGCCAGCAGTGAAGCGCCCGGGATAACGCAGTATTTT. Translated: CASSEAPGITQYF.

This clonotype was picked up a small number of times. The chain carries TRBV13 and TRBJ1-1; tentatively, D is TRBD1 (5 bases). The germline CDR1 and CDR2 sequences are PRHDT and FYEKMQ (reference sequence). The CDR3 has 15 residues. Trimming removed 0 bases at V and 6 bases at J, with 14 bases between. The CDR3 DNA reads TGTGCCAGCAGCTTAGGCCACGGGGGGACCCCTGAAGCTTTCTTT. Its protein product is CASSLGHGGTPEAFF.

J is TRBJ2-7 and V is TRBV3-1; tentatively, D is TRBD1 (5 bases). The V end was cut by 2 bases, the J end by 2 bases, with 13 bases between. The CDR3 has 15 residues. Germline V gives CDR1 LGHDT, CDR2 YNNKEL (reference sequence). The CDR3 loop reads CASSQTQVTAYEQYF. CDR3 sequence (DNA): TGTGCCAGCAGCCAAACACAGGTCACAGCCTACGAGCAGTACTTC.

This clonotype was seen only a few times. The CDR3 sequence: CSAAGGRSNEQFF. Written as DNA, the CDR3 is TGCAGTGCAGCCGGCGGGCGCTCCAATGAGCAGTTCTTC. V usage is TRBV20-1 and J usage is TRBJ2-1; D may be TRBD2 (5 bases). V lost 6 bases and J lost 6, with 15 bases in between. This CDR3 spans 13 amino acids. The V gene's germline CDR1 is DFQATT and CDR2 SNEGSKA (reference sequence).

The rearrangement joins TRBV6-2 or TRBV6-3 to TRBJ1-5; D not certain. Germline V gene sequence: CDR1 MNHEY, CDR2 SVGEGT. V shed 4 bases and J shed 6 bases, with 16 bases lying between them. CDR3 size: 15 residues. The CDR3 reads CASSFFRAGSQPQHF. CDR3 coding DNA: TGTGCCAGCAGTTTCTTCCGGGCCGGGAGTCAGCCCCAGCATTTT.

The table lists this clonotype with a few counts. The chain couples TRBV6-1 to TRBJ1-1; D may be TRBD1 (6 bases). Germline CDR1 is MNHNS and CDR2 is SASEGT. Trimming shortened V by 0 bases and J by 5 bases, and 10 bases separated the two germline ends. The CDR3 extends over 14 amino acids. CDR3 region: CASSEAQGRTEAFF. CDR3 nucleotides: TGTGCCAGCAGTGAAGCGCAGGGGCGGACTGAAGCTTTCTTT.

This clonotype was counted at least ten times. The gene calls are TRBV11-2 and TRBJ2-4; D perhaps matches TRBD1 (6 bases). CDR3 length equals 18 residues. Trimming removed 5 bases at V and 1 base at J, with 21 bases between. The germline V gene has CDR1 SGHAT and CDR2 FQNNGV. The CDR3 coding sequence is TGTGCCAGCAGCCCCCCCTCAAGCCAGGGGATGGCCAAAAACATTCAGTACTTC. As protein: CASSPPSSQGMAKNIQYF.

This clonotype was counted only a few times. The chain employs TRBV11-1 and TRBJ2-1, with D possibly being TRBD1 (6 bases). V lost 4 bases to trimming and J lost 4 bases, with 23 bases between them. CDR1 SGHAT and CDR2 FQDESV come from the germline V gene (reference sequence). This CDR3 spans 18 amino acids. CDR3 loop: CASSSRGNGGHTYNEQFF. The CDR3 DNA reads TGTGCCAGCAGCTCCCGAGGGAATGGGGGACATACTTACAATGAGCAGTTCTTC.